Following are 3 T cell receptor beta chains from one sample sequenced in a study of control samples from healthy donors and cancer patients. The repertoire was sequenced with immunoSEQ multiplex PCR; TCRdb's copy has only in-frame clones and lacks some. The sample carries some 82,000 clones, approximately 82% recorded once. Sequencing was performed on PBMCs. The receptors stem from a man in his sixties with head and neck cancer.

This chain uses TRBV4-2 with TRBJ2-2; a possible D gene is TRBD2 (7 bases). Germline V CDR1 and CDR2: LGHNA, YNFKEQ. This CDR3 contains 17 residues. The germline V and J ends were trimmed by 3 bases and 7 bases, with 21 bases remaining between them. The CDR3 coding sequence is TGTGCCAGCAGCCACCCCAGGGGAGGGGCCCAGGGCGGGGAGCTGTTTTTT. This translates into CASSHPRGGAQGGELFF.

This chain connects TRBV10-1 to TRBJ2-7, with 7 positions matching TRBD2. Germline assignment: CDR1 WNHNN and CDR2 SYGVQD (reference sequence). The junction had 5 bases not matched to a gene; V was cut back by 2 bases and J by 7 bases. The CDR3 extends over 13 amino acids. The chain's CDR3 is CASSESGRGEQYF. Here the CDR3 DNA reads TGCGCCAGCAGTGAGAGCGGGCGGGGGGAGCAGTACTTC.

V usage is TRBV10-3 and J usage is TRBJ1-6, with D perhaps matching TRBD1 (5 bases). Looked up from germline, CDR1 is ENHRY and CDR2 is SYGVKD. V lost 4 bases to trimming and J lost 10 bases, with 14 bases between them. This CDR3 is built from 14 residues. The CDR3 loop reads CAISADLGVSPLHF. The CDR3, as DNA: TGTGCCATCAGTGCGGACCTAGGGGTATCACCCCTCCACTTT.